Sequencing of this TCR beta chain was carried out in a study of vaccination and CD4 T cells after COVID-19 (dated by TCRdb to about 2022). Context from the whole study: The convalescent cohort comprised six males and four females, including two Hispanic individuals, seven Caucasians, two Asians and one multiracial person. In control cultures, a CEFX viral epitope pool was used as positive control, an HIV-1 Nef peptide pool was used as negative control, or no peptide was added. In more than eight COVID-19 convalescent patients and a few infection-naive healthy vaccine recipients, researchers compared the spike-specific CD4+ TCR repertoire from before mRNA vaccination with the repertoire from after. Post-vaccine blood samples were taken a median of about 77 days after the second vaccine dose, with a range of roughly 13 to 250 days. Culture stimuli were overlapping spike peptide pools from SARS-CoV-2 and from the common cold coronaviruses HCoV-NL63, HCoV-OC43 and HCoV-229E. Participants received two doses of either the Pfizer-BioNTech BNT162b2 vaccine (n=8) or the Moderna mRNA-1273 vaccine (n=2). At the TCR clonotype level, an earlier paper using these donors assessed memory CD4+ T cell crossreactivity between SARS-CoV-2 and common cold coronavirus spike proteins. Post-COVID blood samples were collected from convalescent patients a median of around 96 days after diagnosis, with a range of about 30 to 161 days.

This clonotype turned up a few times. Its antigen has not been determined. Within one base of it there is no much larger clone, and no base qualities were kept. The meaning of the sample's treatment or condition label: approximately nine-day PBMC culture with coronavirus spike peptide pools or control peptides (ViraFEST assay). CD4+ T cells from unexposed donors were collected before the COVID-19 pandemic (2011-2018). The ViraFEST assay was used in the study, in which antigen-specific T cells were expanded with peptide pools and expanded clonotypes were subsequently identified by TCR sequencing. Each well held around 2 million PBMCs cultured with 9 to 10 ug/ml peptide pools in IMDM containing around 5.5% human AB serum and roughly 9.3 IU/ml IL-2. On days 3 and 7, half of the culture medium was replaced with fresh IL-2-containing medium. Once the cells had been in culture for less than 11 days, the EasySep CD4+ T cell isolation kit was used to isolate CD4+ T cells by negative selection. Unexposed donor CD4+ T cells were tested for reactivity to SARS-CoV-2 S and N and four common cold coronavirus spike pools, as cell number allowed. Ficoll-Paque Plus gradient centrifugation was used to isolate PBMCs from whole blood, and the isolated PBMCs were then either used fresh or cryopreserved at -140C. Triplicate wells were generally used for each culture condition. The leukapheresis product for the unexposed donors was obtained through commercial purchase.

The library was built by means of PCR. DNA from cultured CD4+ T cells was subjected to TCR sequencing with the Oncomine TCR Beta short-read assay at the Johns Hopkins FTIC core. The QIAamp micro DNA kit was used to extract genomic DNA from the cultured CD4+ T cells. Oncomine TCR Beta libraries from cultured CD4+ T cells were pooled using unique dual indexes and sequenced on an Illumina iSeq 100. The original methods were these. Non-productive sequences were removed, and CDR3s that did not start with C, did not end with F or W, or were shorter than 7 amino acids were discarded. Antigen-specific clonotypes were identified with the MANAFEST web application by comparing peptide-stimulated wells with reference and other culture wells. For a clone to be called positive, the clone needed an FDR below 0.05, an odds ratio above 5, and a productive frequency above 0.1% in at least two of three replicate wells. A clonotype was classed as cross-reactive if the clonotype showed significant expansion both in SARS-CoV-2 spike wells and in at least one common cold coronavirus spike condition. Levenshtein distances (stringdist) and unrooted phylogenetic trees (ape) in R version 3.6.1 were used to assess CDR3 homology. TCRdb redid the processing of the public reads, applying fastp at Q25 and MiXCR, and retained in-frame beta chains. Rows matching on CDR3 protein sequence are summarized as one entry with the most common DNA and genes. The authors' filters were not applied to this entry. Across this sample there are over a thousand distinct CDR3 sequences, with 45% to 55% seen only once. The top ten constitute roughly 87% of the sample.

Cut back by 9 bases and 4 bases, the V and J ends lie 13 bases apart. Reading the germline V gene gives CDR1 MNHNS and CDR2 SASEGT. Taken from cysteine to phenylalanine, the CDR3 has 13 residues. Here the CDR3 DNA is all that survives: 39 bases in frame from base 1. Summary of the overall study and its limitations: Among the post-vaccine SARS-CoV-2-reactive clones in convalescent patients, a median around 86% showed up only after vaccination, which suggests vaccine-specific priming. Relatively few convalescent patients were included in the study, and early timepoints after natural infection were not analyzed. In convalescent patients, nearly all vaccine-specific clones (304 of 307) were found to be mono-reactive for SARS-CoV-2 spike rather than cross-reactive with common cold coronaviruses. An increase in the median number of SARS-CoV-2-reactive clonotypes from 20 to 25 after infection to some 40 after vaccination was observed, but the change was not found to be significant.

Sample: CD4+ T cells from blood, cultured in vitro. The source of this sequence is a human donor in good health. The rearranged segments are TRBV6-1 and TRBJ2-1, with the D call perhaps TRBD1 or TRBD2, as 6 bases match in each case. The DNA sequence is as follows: TGTGCCAGGGAGGGGGACCTTTACAATGAGCAGTTCTTC. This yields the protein CAREGDLYNEQFF.